The 27 T cell receptor beta chains listed next were all sequenced from one sample in a study of post-analysis software for immune sequencing data. Unique molecular identifiers had been added to the TCR beta cDNA libraries. TCRdb reprocessed the PCR reads with MiXCR, giving one entry per CDR3 protein. The table lists more than 450,000 distinct CDR3 sequences, around 47% of them singletons. Broader study findings: Four to six TRBV segments were significantly more frequent in patients than in controls. TRBV5-6, TRBV5-1 and TRBV20-1 were among these segments.

Their target antigens are unknown. Input material: blood. All receptors come from a girl between 10 and 17 years old with multiple sclerosis.

The genes are TRBV27 and TRBJ1-4, with D perhaps matching TRBD1 (5 bases). CDR1 is MNHEY and CDR2 is SMNVEV in the germline V gene (reference sequence). Trimming removed 6 bases from V and 8 bases from J, with 10 bases in between. The CDR3 is 12 amino acids. CDR3 nucleotides: TGTGCCAGCAGAGGCACAGGCGAAAAACTGTTTTTT. This codes for CASRGTGEKLFF.

This sequence joins TRBV5-1 and TRBJ2-7, with no clear D. In germline, CDR1 is SGHRS, CDR2 YFSETQ. CDR3 length equals 14 residues. Trimming left V 0 bases short and J 4 bases short, with 11 bases between. CDR3 residues: CASSLAGLQYEQYF. The CDR3 DNA sequence: TGCGCCAGCAGCTTGGCCGGATTGCAGTACGAGCAGTACTTC.

This clonotype came up a few times. A read error may explain this, as a much larger clone is one base away. The V gene is TRBV7-2, the J gene TRBJ1-5; D is uncertain. Germline CDR1 SGHTA, CDR2 FQGNSA. The CDR3 length is 13 residues. V was clipped by 6 bases and J by 1 base, with 7 bases between them. Written as DNA, the CDR3 is TGTGCCAGCAGTGAGTGGAGCAATCAGCCCCAGCATTTT. Translation: CASSEWSNQPQHF.

The chain recombines TRBV5-1 with TRBJ1-4, with D unclear. This CDR3 spans 15 amino acids. The germline CDR1 and CDR2 sequences are SGHRS and YFSETQ. Between the trimmed V and J ends, which lost 5 bases and 1 base, there was a span of 12 bases. This CDR3 is CASRMEPVTNEKLFF. CDR3 nucleotides: TGCGCCAGCAGGATGGAGCCGGTAACTAATGAAAAACTGTTTTTT.

This clonotype appeared a few times. The CDR3: CASSFGPGTDTQYF. The CDR3 DNA reads TGTGCCAGCAGTTTTGGGCCCGGCACAGATACGCAGTATTTT. J is TRBJ2-3 and V is TRBV12-3 or TRBV12-4, with D uncertain. The ends were cut back, 3 bases at V and 1 base at J, with 8 bases in the middle. The CDR3 length is 14 residues.

The sample holds a few counts of this clonotype. The chain uses TRBV12-3 or TRBV12-4 and TRBJ2-7; 7 bases map to TRBD1. The length of the CDR3 is 14 residues. V shed 5 bases and J 6 bases; nucleotides not matched to a gene: 10. The chain's CDR3 is CASSRGEGAGEQYF. The CDR3 coding sequence is TGTGCCAGCAGTCGGGGCGAGGGGGCTGGCGAGCAGTACTTC.

The chain employs TRBV6-1 and TRBJ2-7; tentatively, D is TRBD1 (6 bases). The V end lost 6 bases, the J end lost 3 bases, and 15 bases lay between the germline ends. Germline loops: CDR1 MNHNS, CDR2 SASEGT. The CDR3 spans 14 residues. The CDR3 region is CASSSGTMNYEQYF. For the CDR3, the DNA is TGTGCCAGCAGCTCCGGGACAATGAACTACGAGCAGTACTTC.

The genes are TRBV20-1 and TRBJ2-1; 7 nucleotides line up with TRBD2. CDR3 size: 15 residues. Germline V gene data show CDR1 as DFQATT and CDR2 as SNEGSKA (reference sequence). J lost 9 bases, V lost 6 bases, and 17 bases had no gene match. CDR3 protein: CSARRGLENRAEQFF. The CDR3 region has the DNA TGCAGTGCCCGAAGAGGACTAGAAAATCGCGCTGAGCAGTTCTTC.

The chain is built from TRBV12-3 or TRBV12-4 and TRBJ2-1; D is unresolved. The CDR3 length is 11 residues. V lost 6 bases to trimming and J lost 11 bases, with 11 bases between them. The CDR3 coding sequence is TGTGCCAGCAGCTCCGAGCGTAAGCAGTTCTTC. It specifies CASSSERKQFF.

V is TRBV5-1 and J is TRBJ1-2; D uncertain. CDR3 length: 20 amino acids. The V and J ends lost 3 bases and 6 bases respectively, with 33 bases between them. Germline assignment: CDR1 SGHRS and CDR2 YFSETQ. CDR3 nucleotides: TGCGCCAGCAGCTACGGAACACCGAACTCCCGACGCAATAACTTCAATGGCTACACCTTC. Translation: CASSYGTPNSRRNNFNGYTF.

This clonotype has just a few counts. V usage is TRBV7-2 and J usage is TRBJ2-5; 8 nucleotides match TRBD2. This CDR3 is built from 14 residues. Looked up from germline, CDR1 is SGHTA and CDR2 is FQGNSA. Trimming took 5 bases from V and 1 from J; bases not matched to a gene: 3. The CDR3 is CASSPSGGQETQYF. CDR3 DNA: TGTGCCAGCAGCCCCAGCGGGGGCCAAGAGACCCAGTACTTC.

The chain has TRBV7-8 and TRBJ1-1, with a possible D match to TRBD1 (6 bases). Trimming shortened V by 5 bases and J by 0 bases, and 13 bases separated the two germline ends. Looked up from germline, CDR1 is SGHVS and CDR2 is FQNEAQ. This CDR3 region has 15 residues. The CDR3 DNA is TGTGCCAGCAGCCCAAGGGGGACCCTGAACACTGAAGCTTTCTTT. Translation gives CASSPRGTLNTEAFF.

As for this clonotype: Germline is not matched at one junction end, which may reflect a read error. V is TRBV5-1 and J is TRBJ1-1; maybe TRBD1 (5 bases). Germline values: CDR1 SGHRS, CDR2 YFSETQ. The CDR3 sequence is 14 residues long. The CDR3 here is CASSFRGPNTEAFF. DNA of the CDR3: TGTGCCAGCAGTTTTCGGGGCCCGAACACTGAAGCTTTCTTT.

The chain uses TRBV20-1 and TRBJ2-1; D ambiguous. From germline, CDR1 is DFQATT and CDR2 SNEGSKA (reference sequence). The V end lost 3 bases, the J end lost 0 bases, and 9 bases lay between the germline ends. The CDR3 extends over 14 amino acids. The CDR3 coding sequence is TGCAGTGCTAGGACTCGGAGCTCCTACAATGAGCAGTTCTTC. Encoded protein: CSARTRSSYNEQFF.

This clonotype was seen only a few times. The chain carries TRBV12-3 or TRBV12-4 and TRBJ2-1; no clear D. Trimming took off 5 bases at V and 1 base at J, with 12 bases between the two ends. The CDR3 runs 15 residues. CDR3 residues: CASSPGGASYNEQFF. The DNA for the CDR3 is TGTGCCAGCAGTCCGGGCGGAGCTTCCTACAATGAGCAGTTCTTC.

The V call is TRBV18, the J call TRBJ1-2; weak D call: TRBD1 (5 bases). The germline gives CDR1 KGHSH, CDR2 LQKENI. V gave up 3 bases and J gave up 8 bases, with 22 bases separating them. The CDR3 is 16 residues long. The CDR3 DNA is TGTGCCAGCTCACCCGGGGTCCCGACAGCCGGGGTAGGCTACACCTTC. Residues: CASSPGVPTAGVGYTF. The variable domain in full, completed from reference TRBV18 and TRBJ1-2, reads NAGVMQNPRHLVRRRGQEARLRCSPMKGHSHVYWYRQLPEEGLKFMVYLQKENIIDESGMPKERFSAEFPKEGPSILRIQQVVRGDSAAYFCASSPGVPTAGVGYTFGSGTRLTVV.

The gene calls are TRBV24-1 and TRBJ1-5, with TRBD1 identical over 11 bases. V was pared by 9 bases and J by 0 bases, with 9 bases of the junction left unmatched. The germline CDR1 and CDR2 sequences are KGHDR and SFDVKD. The CDR3 runs to 17 residues. The CDR3 bases are TGTGCCACCCGGGACAGGGGGATGGAATATAGCAATCAGCCCCAGCATTTT. Amino acid sequence: CATRDRGMEYSNQPQHF.

This clonotype was seen once. This chain joins TRBV5-1 and TRBJ2-5; 9 nucleotides match TRBD2. With 4 bases clipped from V and 5 bases from J, the junction kept 9 bases outside the gene matches. The CDR3 covers 15 residues. Germline CDR1 is SGHRS and CDR2 is YFSETQ. The CDR3 nucleotides read TGCGCCAGCAGCGCCTGGCGGGGGGGCGAGGAGACCCAGTACTTC. Protein: CASSAWRGGEETQYF.

The genes are TRBV6-5 and TRBJ2-3; D is ambiguous. The CDR3 runs to 16 residues. V lost 0 bases and J 3 bases, leaving 13 bases between the germline ends. Per the germline V gene, CDR1 is MNHEY and CDR2 is SVGAGI. The CDR3: CASSYSKGLGTDTQYF. Here the CDR3 DNA reads TGTGCCAGCAGTTACTCGAAGGGTTTAGGAACAGATACGCAGTATTTT.

The chain employs TRBV5-1 and TRBJ2-1, with D perhaps matching TRBD2 (6 bases). Germline V CDR1 and CDR2: SGHRS, YFSETQ. The CDR3 totals 15 residues. V was cut by 0 bases and J by 7 bases, with 14 bases left in between. Written as DNA, the CDR3 is TGCGCCAGCAGCTTGGCACCCTTAGCGGAAAATGAGCAGTTCTTC. Protein product: CASSLAPLAENEQFF.

This chain connects TRBV27 to TRBJ2-7, with TRBD1 matching 9 bases. The CDR3 has 13 amino acids. The germline V gene has CDR1 MNHEY and CDR2 SMNVEV (reference sequence). The trim removed 4 bases at V and 6 bases at J, leaving 4 bases unmatched. Here the CDR3 reads CASSWGQGCEQYF. CDR3 nucleotides: TGTGCCAGCAGTTGGGGACAGGGATGCGAGCAGTACTTC.

As to this clonotype: One end of the junction is discordant with germline, which a read error may explain. The chain employs TRBV5-1 and TRBJ2-6, with D perhaps being TRBD1 or TRBD2 (5 bases each). The CDR3 runs to 16 residues. Germline CDR1 reads SGHRS; CDR2 reads YFSETQ. The CDR3 region is CASSALTSAGANALTF. As DNA, the CDR3 is TGCGCCAGCAGCGCCTTAACTAGTGCTGGGGCCAACGCCCTGACTTTC.

This rearrangement joins TRBV4-1 to TRBJ2-4, with TRBD1 identical over 9 bases. CDR1 MGHRA and CDR2 YSYEKL come from the germline V gene. The trim removed 3 bases at V and 7 bases at J, leaving 22 bases unmatched. The CDR3 spans 20 residues. The DNA of the CDR3 is TGCGCCAGCAGCCACCCACTTCTCCGGGACAGGGTCCGCGTGAAGAACATTCAGTACTTC. Translating it yields CASSHPLLRDRVRVKNIQYF.

This clonotype was detected a few times. The CDR3 bases are TGTGCCAGTTACGGGGTTGGAGAGACCCAGTACTTC. Translating gives CASYGVGETQYF. J is TRBJ2-5 and V is TRBV3-1; D might be TRBD2 (5 bases). V lost 9 bases to trimming and J lost 4 bases, with 12 bases between them. The length of the CDR3 is 12 residues. Germline values: CDR1 LGHDT, CDR2 YNNKEL (reference sequence).

This chain joins TRBV7-9 and TRBJ2-7; D might be TRBD1 or TRBD2, each matching 5 bases. The CDR3 is made up of 14 amino acids. Germline-derived CDR1 and CDR2 are SEHNR and FQNEAQ (reference sequence). Trimming removed 5 bases at V and 3 bases at J, with 14 bases between. CDR3 coding DNA: TGTGCCAGCAGCCACGCCGGGGCTTACTACGAGCAGTACTTC. It specifies CASSHAGAYYEQYF. Supplemented by reference TRBV7-9 and TRBJ2-7, the full variable domain reads DTGVSQNPRHKITKRGQNVTFRCDPISEHNRLYWYRQTLGQGPEFLTYFQNEAQLEKSRLLSDRFSAERPKGSFSTLEIQRTEQGDSAMYLCASSHAGAYYEQYFGPGTRLTVT.

This chain uses TRBV7-2 with TRBJ1-6; TRBD1 is a possible D gene (6 bases). Looked up from germline, CDR1 is SGHTA and CDR2 is FQGNSA. The CDR3 is 16 residues long. V was trimmed by 4 bases and J by 3 bases, leaving 13 bases between them. CDR3 DNA: TGTGCCAGCAGCTCTTGGACAGTTAGCTATAATTCACCCCTCCACTTT. Translated: CASSSWTVSYNSPLHF. The entire variable domain, with the rest obtained from reference TRBV7-2 and TRBJ1-6, is as follows: GAGVSQSPSNKVTEKGKDVELRCDPISGHTALYWYRQSLGQGLEFLIYFQGNSAPDKSGLPSDRFSAERTGGSVSTLTIQRTQQEDSAVYLCASSSWTVSYNSPLHFGNGTRLTVT.

This clonotype showed up just once. The gene calls are TRBV5-1 and TRBJ2-7, with D perhaps assigned TRBD1 or TRBD2 (5 bases each). The CDR3 sequence is 15 residues long. The V and J ends lost 2 bases and 2 bases respectively, with 14 bases between them. CDR1 is SGHRS, CDR2 YFSETQ, per germline. The CDR3: CASSFIRGPTYEQYF. In nucleotides, the CDR3 is TGCGCCAGCAGCTTTATCCGGGGACCGACCTACGAGCAGTACTTC.